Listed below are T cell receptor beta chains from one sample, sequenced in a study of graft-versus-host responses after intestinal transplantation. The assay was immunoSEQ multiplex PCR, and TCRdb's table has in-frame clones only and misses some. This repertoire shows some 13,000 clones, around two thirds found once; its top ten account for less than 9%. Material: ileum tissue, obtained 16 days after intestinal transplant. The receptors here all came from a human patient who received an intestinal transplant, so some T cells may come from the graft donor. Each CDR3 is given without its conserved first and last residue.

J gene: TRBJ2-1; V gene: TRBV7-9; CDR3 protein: ASSFPIAGGSDNEQF
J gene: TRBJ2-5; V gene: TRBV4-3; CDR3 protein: ASSQDGLAGGRRQETQY
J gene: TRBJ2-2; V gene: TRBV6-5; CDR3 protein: ASSYMGSGELF
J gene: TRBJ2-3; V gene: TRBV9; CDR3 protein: ASSVAPRGSDTQY
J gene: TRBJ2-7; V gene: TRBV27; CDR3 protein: ASSRRLDSYEQY
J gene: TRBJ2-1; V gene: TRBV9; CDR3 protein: ASSVGWDRGYNEQF
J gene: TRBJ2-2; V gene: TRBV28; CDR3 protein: ASRKTGNTGELF
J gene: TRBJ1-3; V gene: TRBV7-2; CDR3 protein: ASSLAPDFHSGNTIY
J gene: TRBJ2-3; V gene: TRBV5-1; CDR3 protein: ASSLVPSGVSTDTQY
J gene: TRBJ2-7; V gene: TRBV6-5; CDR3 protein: ASSYSTGGYEQY
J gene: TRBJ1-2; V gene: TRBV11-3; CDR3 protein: ASSLTADYGYT
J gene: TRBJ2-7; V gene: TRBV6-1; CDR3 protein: ASSGDRAFHYEQY
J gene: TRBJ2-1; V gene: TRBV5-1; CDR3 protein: ASSSWPSGSFSGNEQF
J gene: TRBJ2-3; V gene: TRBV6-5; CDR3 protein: ASRRASTDTQY
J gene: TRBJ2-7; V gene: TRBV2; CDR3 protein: ASNPDRGYEQY
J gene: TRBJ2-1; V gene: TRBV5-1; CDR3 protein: ASGQGYNEQF
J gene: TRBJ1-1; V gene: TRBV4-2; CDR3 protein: ASSHLSRFGEAF
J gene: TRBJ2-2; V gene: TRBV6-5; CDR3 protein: ASSNYRGRRTGELF
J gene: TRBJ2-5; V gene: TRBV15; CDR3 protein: ATSRALGELQETQY
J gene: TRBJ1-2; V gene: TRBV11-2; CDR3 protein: ASSLIGQGYYGYT
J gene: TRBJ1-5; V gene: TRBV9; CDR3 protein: ASSGGGGTQPQH
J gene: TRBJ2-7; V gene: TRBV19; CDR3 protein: ASRWSTGGSYEQY
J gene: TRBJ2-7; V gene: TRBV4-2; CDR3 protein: ASSQVFGAYEQY
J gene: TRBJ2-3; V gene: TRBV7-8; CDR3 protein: ASSLRGLGVDTQY
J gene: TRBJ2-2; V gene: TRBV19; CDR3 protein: ASSIDRGKGELF
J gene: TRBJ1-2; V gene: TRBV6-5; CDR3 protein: ASSYLWDSDGYT
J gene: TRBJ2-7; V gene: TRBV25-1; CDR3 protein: ASSEGQGSYEQY
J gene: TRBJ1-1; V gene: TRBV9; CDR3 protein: ASSVGENRGRNTEAF
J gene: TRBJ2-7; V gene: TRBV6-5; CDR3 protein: ASSYLWTSSYEQY
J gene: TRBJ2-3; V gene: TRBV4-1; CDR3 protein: ASSQDPTGLPSDSTDTQY
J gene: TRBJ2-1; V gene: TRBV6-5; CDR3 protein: ASSFTSGTGDEQF
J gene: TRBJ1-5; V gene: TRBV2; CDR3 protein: ASSERTGFLNQPQH
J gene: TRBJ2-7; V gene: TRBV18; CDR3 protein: ASSSQGARSYEQY
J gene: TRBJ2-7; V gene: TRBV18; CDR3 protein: ASSPTPGGLRDEQY